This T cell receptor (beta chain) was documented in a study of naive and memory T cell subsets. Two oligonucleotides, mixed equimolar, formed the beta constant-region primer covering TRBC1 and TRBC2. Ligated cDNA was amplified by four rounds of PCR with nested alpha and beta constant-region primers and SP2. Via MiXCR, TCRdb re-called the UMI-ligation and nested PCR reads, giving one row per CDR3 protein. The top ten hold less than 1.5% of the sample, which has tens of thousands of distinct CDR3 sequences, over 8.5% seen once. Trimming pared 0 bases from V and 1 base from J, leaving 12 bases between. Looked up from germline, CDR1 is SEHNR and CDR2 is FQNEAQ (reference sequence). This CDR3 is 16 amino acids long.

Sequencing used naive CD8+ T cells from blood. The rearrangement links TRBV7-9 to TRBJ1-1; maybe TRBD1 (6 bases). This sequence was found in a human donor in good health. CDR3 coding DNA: TGTGCCAGCAGCTTAGCGCTGAGGACAGCGAACACTGAAGCTTTCTTT. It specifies CASSLALRTANTEAFF.